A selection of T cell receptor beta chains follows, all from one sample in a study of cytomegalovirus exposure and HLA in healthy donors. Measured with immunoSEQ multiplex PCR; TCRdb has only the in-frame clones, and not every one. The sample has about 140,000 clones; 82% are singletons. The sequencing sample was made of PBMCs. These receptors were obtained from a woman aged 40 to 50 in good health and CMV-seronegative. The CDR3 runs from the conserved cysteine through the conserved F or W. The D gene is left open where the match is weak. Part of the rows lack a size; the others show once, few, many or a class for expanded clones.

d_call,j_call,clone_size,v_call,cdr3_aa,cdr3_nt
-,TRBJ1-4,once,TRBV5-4,CASSLGGADEKLFF,TGTGCCAGCAGCTTGGGGGGCGCAGACGAAAAACTGTTTTTT
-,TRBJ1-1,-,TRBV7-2,CASSPGGGRMNTEAFF,TGTGCCAGCAGCCCCGGCGGGGGACGGATGAACACTGAAGCTTTCTTT
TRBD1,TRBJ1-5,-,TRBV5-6,CASSGWGQGLNQPQHF,TGTGCCAGCAGCGGGTGGGGACAGGGGCTTAATCAGCCCCAGCATTTT
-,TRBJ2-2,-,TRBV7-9,CASSLLGGMPGELFF,TGTGCCAGCAGCTTATTGGGCGGGATGCCCGGGGAGCTGTTTTTT
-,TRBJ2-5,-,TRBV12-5,CASGLVLGETQYF,TGTGCTAGTGGTTTGGTCCTAGGAGAGACCCAGTACTTC
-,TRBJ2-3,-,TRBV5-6,CASSFWPDTSTDTQYF,TGTGCCAGCAGCTTTTGGCCAGACACTAGCACAGATACGCAGTATTTT
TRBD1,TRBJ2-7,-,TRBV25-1,CASSVPPNRGAAYEQYF,TGTGCCAGCAGTGTCCCCCCAAACAGGGGGGCAGCCTACGAGCAGTACTTC
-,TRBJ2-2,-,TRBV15,CATSRVGVGTGELFF,TGTGCCACCAGCAGGGTAGGGGTTGGGACCGGGGAGCTGTTTTTT
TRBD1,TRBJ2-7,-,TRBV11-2,CASSLPGQGKLYEQYF,TGTGCCAGCAGCTTACCTGGACAGGGAAAACTCTACGAGCAGTACTTC
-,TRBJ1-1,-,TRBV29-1,CSVVSGDTEAFF,TGCAGCGTTGTGTCAGGTGACACTGAAGCTTTCTTT
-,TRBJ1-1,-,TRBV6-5,CASSYSGENTEAFF,TGTGCCAGCAGTTACTCGGGAGAAAACACTGAAGCTTTCTTT
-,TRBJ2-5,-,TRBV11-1,CASTLGEETQYF,TGTGCCAGCACCCTAGGGGAAGAGACCCAGTACTTC
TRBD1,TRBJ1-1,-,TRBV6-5,CASHLLDRGPTEAFF,TGTGCCAGCCATTTATTGGACAGGGGACCCACTGAAGCTTTCTTT
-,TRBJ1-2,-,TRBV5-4,CASSRQQGGGYGYTF,TGTGCCAGCAGCCGGCAACAGGGTGGGGGCTATGGCTACACCTTC
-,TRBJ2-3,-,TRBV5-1,CASSLVPGRGDTQYF,TGCGCCAGCAGCTTGGTTCCGGGTAGAGGGGATACGCAGTATTTT
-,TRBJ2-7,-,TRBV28,CASSFRGVTYEQYF,TGTGCCAGCAGTTTTCGAGGCGTAACCTACGAGCAGTACTTC
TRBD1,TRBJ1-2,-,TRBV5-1,CASSADRVEDGYTF,TGCGCCAGCAGCGCCGACAGGGTGGAGGATGGCTACACCTTC
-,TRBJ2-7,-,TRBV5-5,CASSLVQVAYEQYF,TGTGCCAGCAGCTTGGTACAGGTCGCCTACGAGCAGTACTTC
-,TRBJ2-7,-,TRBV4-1,CASSQDLSWDTNYEQYF,TGCGCCAGCAGCCAAGATCTATCTTGGGACACCAACTACGAGCAGTACTTC
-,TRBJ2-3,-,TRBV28,CASSYRTDPDTQYF,TGTGCCAGCAGCTACCGGACAGACCCAGATACGCAGTATTTT
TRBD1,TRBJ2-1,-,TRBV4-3,CASSQGGTANYNEQFF,TGCGCCAGCAGCCAAGGTGGGACAGCCAACTACAATGAGCAGTTCTTC
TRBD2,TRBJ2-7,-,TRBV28,CASSLLSGRFYEQYF,TGTGCCAGCAGTTTGTTGAGCGGGAGATTCTACGAGCAGTACTTC
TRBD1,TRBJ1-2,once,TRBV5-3,CARSPGQVGLSWGYTF,TGTGCCAGAAGCCCAGGACAGGTGGGCCTGTCATGGGGCTACACCTTC
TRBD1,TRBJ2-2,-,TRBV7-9,CASSGTGTGNGELFF,TGTGCCAGCAGCGGTACCGGGACAGGGAACGGGGAGCTGTTTTTT
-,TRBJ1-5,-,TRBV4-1,CASSQALQGSNQPQHF,TGCGCCAGCAGCCAGGCGTTACAGGGTTCAAATCAGCCCCAGCATTTT
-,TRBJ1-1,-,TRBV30,CAWKVQGFTEAFF,TGTGCCTGGAAGGTACAGGGATTCACTGAAGCTTTCTTT
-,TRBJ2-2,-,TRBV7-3,CASSAFSGVAGELFF,TGTGCCAGCAGCGCGTTCTCGGGGGTTGCCGGGGAGCTGTTTTTT
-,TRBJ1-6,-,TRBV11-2,CASSLSGNLSPPLHF,TGTGCCAGCAGCTTATCAGGGAATCTTTCTCCACCCCTCCACTTT
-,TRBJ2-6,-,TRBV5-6,CASSLGGRGVAGANVLTF,TGTGCCAGCAGCTTGGGGGGCAGGGGGGTCGCTGGGGCCAACGTCCTGACTTTC
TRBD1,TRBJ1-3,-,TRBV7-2,CASSLVSTGGSGNTIYF,TGTGCCAGCAGCTTAGTTAGCACAGGGGGTAGTGGAAACACCATATATTTT
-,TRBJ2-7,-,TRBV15,CATSEMGIDSSYEQYF,TGTGCCACCAGCGAAATGGGGATAGACAGCTCCTACGAGCAGTACTTC
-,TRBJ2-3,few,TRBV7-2,CASSRDLDTQYF,TGTGCCAGCAGCCGAGATCTAGATACGCAGTATTTT
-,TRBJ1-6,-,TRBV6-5,CASKEYRNSPLHF,TGTGCCAGCAAAGAGTATCGCAATTCACCCCTCCACTTT
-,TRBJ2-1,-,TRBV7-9,CASSSLQIGVSNEQFF,TGTGCCAGCAGCTCCCTACAAATCGGGGTATCCAATGAGCAGTTCTTC
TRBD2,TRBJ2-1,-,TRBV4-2,CASSPTSETYNEQFF,TGTGCCAGCAGCCCGACTAGCGAGACCTACAATGAGCAGTTCTTC
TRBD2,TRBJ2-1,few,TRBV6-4,CASSDSAGSYNEQFF,TGTGCCAGCAGTGACTCAGCGGGATCCTACAATGAGCAGTTCTTC
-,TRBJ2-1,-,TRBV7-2,CASSLVADNEQFF,TGTGCCAGCAGCTTAGTGGCGGACAATGAGCAGTTCTTC
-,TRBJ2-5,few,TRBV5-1,CASSLAGYGTQYF,TGCGCCAGCAGCTTGGCGGGTTACGGGACCCAGTACTTC
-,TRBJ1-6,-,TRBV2,CASSVSDSTVSPLHF,TGTGCCAGCAGTGTATCGGACAGTACTGTATCACCCCTCCACTTT
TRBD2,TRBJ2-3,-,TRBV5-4,CASSLAGGAGDTQYF,TGTGCCAGCAGTTTAGCGGGAGGGGCGGGAGATACGCAGTATTTT
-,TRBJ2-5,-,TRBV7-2,CASSHRQALQETQYF,TGTGCCAGCAGCCACCGACAGGCCCTCCAAGAGACCCAGTACTTC
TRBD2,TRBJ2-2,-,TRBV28,CASSSLAGGGTGELFF,TGTGCCAGCAGTTCCCTAGCGGGAGGAGGTACCGGGGAGCTGTTTTTT
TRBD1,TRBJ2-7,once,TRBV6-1,CASSEGQGSYEQYF,TGTGCCAGCAGTGAGGGACAGGGATCCTACGAGCAGTACTTC
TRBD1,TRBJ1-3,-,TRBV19,CASSIRQGASGNTIYF,TGTGCCAGTAGTATTCGACAGGGGGCTTCTGGAAACACCATATATTTT
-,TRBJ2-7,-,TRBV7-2,CASSELGQIYYEQYF,TGTGCCAGCAGCGAACTCGGACAGATTTACTACGAGCAGTACTTC
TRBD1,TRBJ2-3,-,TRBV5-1,CASSTLTTGSGDTQYF,TGCGCCAGCAGCACCCTTACGACAGGGTCCGGAGATACGCAGTATTTT
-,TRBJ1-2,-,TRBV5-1,CASSFPDTYGYTF,TGCGCCAGCAGCTTTCCAGACACGTATGGCTACACCTTC
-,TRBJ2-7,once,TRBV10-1,CASSEFLDDEQYF,TGCGCCAGCAGTGAGTTCCTAGACGACGAGCAGTACTTC
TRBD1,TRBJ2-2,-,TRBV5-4,CASSGDRGFGTGELFF,TGTGCCAGCAGCGGGGACAGGGGGTTCGGAACCGGGGAGCTGTTTTTT
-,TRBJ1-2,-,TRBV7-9,CASSSQHLGGGYTF,TGTGCCAGCAGCTCTCAACATCTCGGGGGTGGCTACACCTTC
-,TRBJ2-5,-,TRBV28,CASRGGPYQETQYF,TGTGCCAGCAGGGGTGGGCCGTACCAAGAGACCCAGTACTTC
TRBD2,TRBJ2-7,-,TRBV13,CASSFSGRSNYEQYF,TGTGCCAGCAGCTTTAGCGGGAGGTCTAACTACGAGCAGTACTTC
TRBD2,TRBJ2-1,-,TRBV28,CASRVAGHNEQFF,TGTGCCAGCAGGGTAGCGGGTCACAATGAGCAGTTCTTC
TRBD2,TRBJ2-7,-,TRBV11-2,CASRLAGGSYEQYF,TGTGCCAGCAGGTTAGCGGGAGGCTCCTACGAGCAGTACTTC